Presented here are 25 T cell receptor beta chains from one specimen sequenced in a study of T cell clonotyping in hematopoietic cell transplantation. Using immunoSEQ multiplex PCR, the repertoire was profiled, and TCRdb retains in-frame clones only, with some absent. The table shows 10,000 to 15,000 clones, with about 70% occurring only once. The sample consisted of peripheral blood mononuclear cells, taken 180 days after allogeneic stem cell transplant. These receptors all stem from a male patient aged 55 to 69 who had an allogeneic stem cell transplant from an unrelated donor, so the T cells may come from the graft donor. Some clones in this sample may be carry-over from other donors' samples.

V gene TRBV5-6 combines with J gene TRBJ2-2; 8 nucleotides align to TRBD2. CDR1 is SGHDT, CDR2 YYEEEE, per germline. The CDR3 extends over 15 amino acids. V lost 1 base, J lost 2 bases, and 1 base stayed unmatched. The CDR3 sequence is CASSLTSGNTGELFF. The CDR3 nucleotides are TGTGCCAGCAGCTTGACTAGCGGAAACACCGGGGAGCTGTTTTTT.

This chain links TRBV6-1 with TRBJ1-5; D ambiguous. The CDR3 runs 18 residues. Per the germline V gene, CDR1 is MNHNS and CDR2 is SASEGT. Trimming stripped 0 bases from V and 3 bases from J, with 18 bases between. CDR3 in DNA: TGTGCCAGCAGTGAAGCAGTCCCCGGCCTTCCCCCCAATCAGCCCCAGCATTTT. Protein product: CASSEAVPGLPPNQPQHF.

This rearrangement joins TRBV7-9 to TRBJ2-7, with D perhaps TRBD1 or TRBD2 (5 bases each). Germline CDR1 and CDR2: SEHNR and FQNEAQ (reference sequence). The CDR3 consists of 14 residues. Between the trimmed V and J ends, which lost 5 bases and 2 bases, there was a span of 13 bases. Written as DNA, the CDR3 is TGTGCCAGCAGCCCCGGGACGCTAACCTACGAGCAGTACTTC. This codes for CASSPGTLTYEQYF.

V gene TRBV7-9 combines with J gene TRBJ2-3, with TRBD2 as a possible D gene (5 bases). V gave up 6 bases and J gave up 2 bases, with 12 bases separating them. The CDR3 sequence is 14 residues long. Germline CDR1 reads SEHNR; CDR2 reads FQNEAQ (reference sequence). CDR3 sequence reads: CASSTSGNTDTQYF. CDR3 sequence (DNA): TGTGCCAGCAGTACCTCGGGGAACACAGATACGCAGTATTTT.

There are a few counts of this clone. The genes are TRBV5-1 and TRBJ2-5; TRBD1 is a possible D gene (6 bases). The CDR3 contains 14 residues. Trimming stripped 2 bases from V and 2 bases from J, with 10 bases between. Germline CDR1 SGHRS, CDR2 YFSETQ. The CDR3 DNA follows: TGCGCCAGCAGCTTATCCCAGGGGCAAGAGACCCAGTACTTC. This codes for CASSLSQGQETQYF.

The chain links TRBV2 to TRBJ1-6, with TRBD1 as a possible D gene (5 bases). V lost 10 bases and J 7 bases, leaving 14 bases between the germline ends. The germline V gene has CDR1 SNHLY and CDR2 FYNNEI. The CDR3 contains 13 residues. CDR3 DNA sequence: TGTGCCACTCTCCCGGGGCTAAATTCACCCCTCCACTTT. Amino acids: CATLPGLNSPLHF.

CDR3 bases: TGTGCCAGCAGTGGGACTAGCGGGGGGGTTTGGAACACCGGGGAGCTGTTTTTT. This gives the protein CASSGTSGGVWNTGELFF. This chain joins TRBV6-1 and TRBJ2-2, with 15 bases that match TRBD2. Germline values: CDR1 MNHNS, CDR2 SASEGT. Germline trimming cut 4 bases from V and 1 base from J; bases unmatched to any gene: 4. CDR3 size: 18 residues.

This chain joins TRBV2 and TRBJ2-7; D is perhaps TRBD1 or TRBD2 (6 bases each). The CDR3 has 15 residues. CDR1 is SNHLY and CDR2 is FYNNEI in the germline V gene. V lost 8 bases to trimming and J lost 2 bases, with 19 bases between them. CDR3 coding DNA: TGTGCCAGCGGGGGCGGGGAAAGACCAGCCTACGAGCAGTACTTC. Translated: CASGGGERPAYEQYF.

This clone was picked up one time. The J gene is TRBJ2-7, the V gene TRBV7-2; unclear D gene. Trimming removed 1 base at V and 1 base at J, with 11 bases between. The CDR3 has 15 residues. The V gene's germline CDR1 is SGHTA and CDR2 FQGNSA. The CDR3 DNA is TGTGCCAGCAGCTTAGATTCAGCCCCGTCCTACGAGCAGTACTTC. This encodes CASSLDSAPSYEQYF.

CDR3 in amino acids: CASSSLPANEQFF. The CDR3 nucleotides are TGTGCCAGCAGCTCCCTCCCTGCGAATGAGCAGTTCTTC. This rearrangement joins TRBV7-7 to TRBJ2-1; unclear D gene. This CDR3 contains 13 residues. V gave up 4 bases and J gave up 7 bases, with 11 bases separating them. CDR1 and CDR2 from the germline V gene are SSHAT and FNYEAQ (reference sequence).

This sequence joins TRBV28 and TRBJ2-5; the match to TRBD2 covers 13 bases. V gave up 4 bases and J gave up 2 bases; unmatched junction bases: 1. CDR3 length equals 15 residues. Germline assignment: CDR1 MDHEN and CDR2 SYDVKM. The CDR3 DNA follows: TGTGCCAGCAGTTGGGGACTAGCGGGACAAGAGACCCAGTACTTC. It codes for CASSWGLAGQETQYF. Filled out from reference TRBV28 and TRBJ2-5, the complete variable domain reads DVKVTQSSRYLVKRTGEKVFLECVQDMDHENMFWYRQDPGLGLRLIYFSYDVKMKEKGDIPEGYSVSREKKERFSLILESASTNQTSMYLCASSWGLAGQETQYFGPGTRLLVL.

This chain joins TRBV5-1 and TRBJ2-1, with D uncertain. The CDR3 totals 15 residues. Looked up from germline, CDR1 is SGHRS and CDR2 is YFSETQ. Trimming pared 5 bases from V and 0 bases from J, leaving 12 bases between. The CDR3 region has the DNA TGCGCCAGCAGACCGGGCTCTGACTCCTACAATGAGCAGTTCTTC. Protein: CASRPGSDSYNEQFF.

V usage is TRBV29-1 and J usage is TRBJ1-1, with D unresolved. Trimming shortened V by 4 bases and J by 6 bases, and 12 bases separated the two germline ends. Germline CDR1 SQVTM, CDR2 ANQGSEA. This CDR3 comprises 12 residues. The CDR3 protein is CSVGREGSEAFF. CDR3 in DNA: TGCAGCGTTGGCCGGGAAGGGTCTGAAGCTTTCTTT.

The gene calls are TRBV6-5 and TRBJ2-7; maybe TRBD1 (6 bases). Germline CDR1 MNHEY, CDR2 SVGAGI. This CDR3 comprises 13 residues. Trimming took 6 bases from V and 5 from J, leaving 14 bases between them. The CDR3 DNA is TGTGCCAGCAGCCGACAGGAGGTGGACGAGCAGTACTTC. It translates to CASSRQEVDEQYF.

The rearrangement uses TRBV27 and TRBJ2-7; TRBD2 matches at 10 bases. Germline CDR1 reads MNHEY; CDR2 reads SMNVEV (reference sequence). The CDR3 contains 16 residues. J lost 1 base, V lost 7 bases, and 10 bases had no gene match. The chain's CDR3 is CASKGVAGGRSYEQYF. CDR3 in DNA: TGTGCCAGCAAGGGAGTAGCGGGAGGTCGGTCCTACGAGCAGTACTTC.

This clone was seen only once. The chain joins TRBV30 to TRBJ2-7; 7 bases line up with TRBD2. This CDR3 has 13 residues. With 1 base clipped from V and 4 bases from J, the junction kept 4 bases outside the gene matches. Germline V lookup: CDR1 GTSNPN, CDR2 SVGIG (reference sequence). CDR3 sequence (DNA): TGTGCCTGGAGTGCGGGACTACTTTACGAGCAGTACTTC. Translation: CAWSAGLLYEQYF.

The chain employs TRBV5-8 and TRBJ1-2; D is ambiguous. The germline V and J ends were trimmed by 4 bases and 3 bases, with 13 bases remaining between them. Looked up from germline, CDR1 is SGHTS and CDR2 is YDEGEE. The CDR3 length is 14 residues. The CDR3 reads CASSLRATDYGYTF. The CDR3 DNA reads as TGTGCCAGCAGCCTGCGAGCCACGGACTATGGCTACACCTTC.

The CDR3 DNA reads as TGTGCCAGTCGGTCGGCGGGGAGCCGCACAGATACGCAGTATTTT. This gives the protein CASRSAGSRTDTQYF. V usage is TRBV6-5 and J usage is TRBJ2-3; D perhaps matches TRBD2 (6 bases). The ends were cut back, 9 bases at V and 1 base at J, with 17 bases in the middle. The germline V gene has CDR1 MNHEY and CDR2 SVGAGI. The CDR3 has 15 residues.

The chain carries TRBV28 and TRBJ1-4; unclear D gene. Germline CDR1 reads MDHEN; CDR2 reads SYDVKM. The CDR3 is 15 residues long. V was pared by 5 bases and J by 5 bases, with 15 bases between. The CDR3 region has the DNA TGTGCCAGCAGTGCCGCGATCGCGGGGAATGAAAAACTGTTTTTT. It yields the protein CASSAAIAGNEKLFF.

This clone was counted between two and nine times. The chain joins TRBV4-3 to TRBJ1-1, with D tentatively TRBD1 (6 bases). The CDR3 sequence is 13 residues long. The V and J ends lost 2 bases and 12 bases respectively, with 16 bases between them. Germline assignment: CDR1 LGHNA and CDR2 YSLEER. CDR3 in DNA: TGCGCCAGCAGCCAACTGGGTTTTACAGGGTCTTTCTTT. Its translation: CASSQLGFTGSFF.

This sequence joins TRBV29-1 and TRBJ1-2; D possibly corresponds to TRBD1 (6 bases). The germline V and J ends were trimmed by 3 bases and 4 bases, with 15 bases remaining between them. The CDR3 is 14 residues long. Germline values: CDR1 SQVTM, CDR2 ANQGSEA. The CDR3 DNA reads TGCAGCGTTGAGTATGGAGGGACAACCTATGGCTACACCTTC. This codes for CSVEYGGTTYGYTF.

The genes are TRBV27 and TRBJ1-3; D uncertain. Germline CDR1 is MNHEY and CDR2 is SMNVEV (reference sequence). This CDR3 has 13 residues. V was clipped by 4 bases and J by 2 bases, with 6 bases between them. This CDR3 is CASSSSPGNTIYF. The CDR3 DNA sequence: TGTGCCAGCAGTTCCTCCCCTGGAAACACCATATATTTT.

This clone was recorded once. The genes are TRBV6-5 and TRBJ2-1, with D unresolved. Germline values: CDR1 MNHEY, CDR2 SVGAGI. The CDR3 runs 15 residues. Trimming cost V 5 bases and J 1 base, with 12 bases left between them. The CDR3 protein is CASSPADPSYNEQFF. The CDR3 nucleotides read TGTGCCAGCAGTCCCGCCGACCCTTCCTACAATGAGCAGTTCTTC.

The chain recombines TRBV7-2 with TRBJ2-7, with 12 nucleotides matching TRBD1. CDR1 and CDR2 (germline): SGHTA, FQGNSA. J gave up 6 bases and V 5 bases, and 8 bases lay outside the gene matches. CDR3 size: 15 residues. CDR3 coding DNA: TGTGCCAGCAGCCTGGGACAGGGGGCGCGCCGCGAGCAGTACTTC. It translates to CASSLGQGARREQYF.

The V call is TRBV30, the J call TRBJ1-5, with no clear D. Per the germline V gene, CDR1 is GTSNPN and CDR2 is SVGIG (reference sequence). Trimming pared 0 bases from V and 1 base from J, leaving 4 bases between. The CDR3 extends over 13 amino acids. As DNA, the CDR3 is TGTGCCTGGAGTGTAACGAGCAATCAGCCCCAGCATTTT. Translating it yields CAWSVTSNQPQHF.